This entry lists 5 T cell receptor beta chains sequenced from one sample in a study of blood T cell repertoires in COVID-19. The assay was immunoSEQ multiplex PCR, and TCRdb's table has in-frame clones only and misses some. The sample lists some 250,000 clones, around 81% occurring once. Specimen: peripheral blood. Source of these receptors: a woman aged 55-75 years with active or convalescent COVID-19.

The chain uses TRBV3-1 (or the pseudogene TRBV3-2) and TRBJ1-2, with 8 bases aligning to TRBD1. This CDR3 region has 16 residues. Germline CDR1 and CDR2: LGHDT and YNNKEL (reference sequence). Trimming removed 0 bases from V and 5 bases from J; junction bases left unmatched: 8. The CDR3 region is CASSQDLIRDRYGYTF. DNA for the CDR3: TGTGCCAGCAGCCAAGATCTCATTCGGGACAGGTATGGCTACACCTTC.

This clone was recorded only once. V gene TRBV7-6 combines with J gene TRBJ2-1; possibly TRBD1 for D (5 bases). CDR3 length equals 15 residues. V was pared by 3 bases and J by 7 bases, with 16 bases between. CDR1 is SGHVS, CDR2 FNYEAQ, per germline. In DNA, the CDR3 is TGTGCCAGCAGCTTGGAAGGGGCGCGCGGAAATGAGCAGTTCTTC. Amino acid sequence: CASSLEGARGNEQFF.

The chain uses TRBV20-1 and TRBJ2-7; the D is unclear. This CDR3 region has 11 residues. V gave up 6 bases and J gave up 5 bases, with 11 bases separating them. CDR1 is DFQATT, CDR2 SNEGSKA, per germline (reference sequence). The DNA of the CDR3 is TGCAGTGCCAGCAGAGAGGACGAGCAGTACTTC. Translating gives CSASREDEQYF.

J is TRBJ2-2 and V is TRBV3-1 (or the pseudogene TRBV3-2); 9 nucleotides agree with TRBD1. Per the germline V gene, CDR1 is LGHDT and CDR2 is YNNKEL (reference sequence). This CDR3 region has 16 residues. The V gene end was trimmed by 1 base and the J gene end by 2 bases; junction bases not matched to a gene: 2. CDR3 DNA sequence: TGTGCCAGCAGCCAAGTCACAGGGGGCAACACCGGGGAGCTGTTTTTT. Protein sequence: CASSQVTGGNTGELFF.

In DNA form, the CDR3 reads TGCGCCAGCAGCTTGGTCCAGGGCTTAACAGATACGCAGTATTTT. Its translation is CASSLVQGLTDTQYF. The chain joins TRBV5-1 to TRBJ2-3, with D possibly matching TRBD1 (5 bases). V was trimmed by 0 bases and J by 3 bases, leaving 11 bases between them. This CDR3 has 15 residues. Germline CDR1 is SGHRS and CDR2 is YFSETQ.